These T cell receptor beta chains were read from a single sample in a study of cytomegalovirus exposure and HLA in healthy donors. Assay used: immunoSEQ multiplex PCR; TCRdb lists only in-frame clones, some missing. Of some 150,000 clones detected, around 84% appear once; the ten largest clones hold almost 2.5%. The source material was PBMCs. The receptors were gathered from a boy between 2 and 10 years old in good health and CMV-seronegative. The CDR3 runs from the conserved cysteine through the conserved F or W. D genes are given only for firm matches. Some rows have no size entry. The others give once, few or many, or a class for an expanded clone.

CDR3aa | CDR3nt | j_gene | d_gene | abundance | v_gene
CASSFVTGGAYEQYF | TGCGCCAGCAGCTTCGTCACAGGGGGGGCGTACGAGCAGTACTTC | TRBJ2-7 | . | . | TRBV5-1
CASSLVTSGGYYNEQFF | TGTGCCAGCAGCTTAGTAACAAGCGGGGGGTACTACAATGAGCAGTTCTTC | TRBJ2-1 | TRBD2 | once | TRBV7-2
CSGTDYGYTF | TGCAGTGGAACGGACTATGGCTACACCTTC | TRBJ1-2 | . | . | TRBV20-1
CASSQDLVDTPGHEQYF | TGCGCCAGCAGCCAAGATCTCGTGGACACCCCGGGCCACGAGCAGTACTTC | TRBJ2-7 | . | . | TRBV4-3
CASMARVGYGYTF | TGTGCCAGTATGGCGAGGGTGGGCTATGGCTACACCTTC | TRBJ1-2 | . | . | TRBV19
CASSLFPWRAYGYGYTF | TGTGCCAGCAGCTTATTTCCCTGGCGGGCATACGGCTATGGCTACACCTTC | TRBJ1-2 | . | . | TRBV11-2
CASGLGAEAFF | TGTGCTAGTGGTTTGGGAGCTGAAGCTTTCTTT | TRBJ1-1 | . | few | TRBV12-5
CATSRTGNLRSYNEQFF | TGTGCCACCAGTAGGACAGGGAATCTTCGATCCTACAATGAGCAGTTCTTC | TRBJ2-1 | TRBD1 | . | TRBV15
CASSFQPSGLAYEQYF | TGTGCCAGCAGTTTCCAGCCCTCGGGGTTAGCCTACGAGCAGTACTTC | TRBJ2-7 | . | . | TRBV27
CASSFQETQYF | TGTGCCAGCAGCTTCCAGGAGACCCAGTACTTC | TRBJ2-5 | . | . | TRBV5-6
CASSQATYRTSTDTQYF | TGCGCCAGCAGCCAAGCCACATACAGAACTAGCACAGATACGCAGTATTTT | TRBJ2-3 | . | . | TRBV4-3
CSVPRGETQYF | TGCAGCGTCCCTCGGGGGGAGACCCAGTACTTC | TRBJ2-5 | . | . | TRBV29-1
CASSRSRQGPGAFF | TGTGCCAGCAGCCGAAGTAGACAGGGGCCAGGGGCTTTCTTT | TRBJ1-1 | TRBD1 | . | TRBV7-6
CASSSSGLQETQYF | TGTGCCAGCAGCTCTTCGGGACTACAAGAGACCCAGTACTTC | TRBJ2-5 | TRBD2 | . | TRBV5-4
CASSFLLQGYEQYF | TGTGCCAGCAGCTTTTTACTCCAGGGTTACGAGCAGTACTTC | TRBJ2-7 | . | . | TRBV13
CASSHLSVGASTDTQYF | TGCGCCAGCAGCCACCTTTCAGTAGGGGCTAGCACAGATACGCAGTATTTT | TRBJ2-3 | . | . | TRBV4-3
CASSIGTVSYEQYF | TGTGCCAGCAGCATCGGGACAGTCTCCTACGAGCAGTACTTC | TRBJ2-7 | TRBD1 | . | TRBV7-4
CASSFGGLAGGPGTQYF | TGTGCCAGCAGCTTCGGGGGACTAGCGGGGGGGCCCGGGACCCAGTACTTC | TRBJ2-5 | TRBD2 | . | TRBV11-3
CASSGGQIQETQYF | TGTGCCAGCAGTGGAGGACAGATACAAGAGACCCAGTACTTC | TRBJ2-5 | . | . | TRBV2
CASSHSGRGYNEQFF | TGCGCCAGCAGCCATAGCGGGAGGGGGTACAATGAGCAGTTCTTC | TRBJ2-1 | TRBD2 | . | TRBV4-3
CAWSVPGSPLHF | TGTGCCTGGAGTGTACCGGGGTCACCCCTCCACTTT | TRBJ1-6 | . | . | TRBV30
CASSYLGPGRPETQYF | TGTGCCAGCAGTTACCTCGGTCCAGGGCGACCGGAGACCCAGTACTTC | TRBJ2-5 | . | . | TRBV6-5
CASSVAEGHTIYF | TGTGCCAGCAGCGTAGCGGAGGGCCACACCATATATTTT | TRBJ1-3 | . | . | TRBV9
CASSSGTEETQYF | TGCGCCAGCAGCTCCGGGACAGAAGAGACCCAGTACTTC | TRBJ2-5 | TRBD1 | . | TRBV5-1
CASSFLPSGGTGGRNEQYF | TGCGCCAGCAGCTTTCTTCCGTCGGGCGGGACAGGGGGTAGAAACGAGCAGTACTTC | TRBJ2-7 | TRBD1 | . | TRBV5-1
CASTITGVQPQHF | TGTGCCAGCACCATCACAGGGGTCCAGCCCCAGCATTTT | TRBJ1-5 | TRBD1 | . | TRBV28
CASSYEMNTEAFF | TGTGCCAGCAGCTATGAGATGAACACTGAAGCTTTCTTT | TRBJ1-1 | . | few | TRBV7-6
CASSRDSDIQYF | TGTGCCAGCAGCCGGGACAGCGACATTCAGTACTTC | TRBJ2-4 | TRBD1 | . | TRBV28
CASSPVYEKLAGGAYNEQFF | TGTGCCAGCAGTCCCGTATACGAGAAACTAGCGGGAGGCGCCTACAATGAGCAGTTCTTC | TRBJ2-1 | TRBD2 | . | TRBV27
CASSLPSGGDQPNTGELFF | TGTGCCAGCAGCTTACCTAGCGGGGGGGACCAGCCGAACACCGGGGAGCTGTTTTTT | TRBJ2-2 | TRBD2 | . | TRBV7-9
CASIRGLSYEQYF | TGTGCCAGCATTAGGGGTCTCTCCTACGAGCAGTACTTC | TRBJ2-7 | . | . | TRBV5-5
CASRTLLDRVDNYGYTF | TGTGCCAGCAGGACGCTACTGGACAGGGTCGATAACTATGGCTACACCTTC | TRBJ1-2 | TRBD1 | . | TRBV27
CASSPAQPTYEQYF | TGTGCCAGCAGTCCGGCACAGCCAACCTACGAGCAGTACTTC | TRBJ2-7 | . | once | TRBV6-5
CASSLQGRSTEAFF | TGTGCCAGCAGCCTACAGGGTAGGTCGACTGAAGCTTTCTTT | TRBJ1-1 | . | . | TRBV5-6
CASSITRRGVGGNTEAFF | TGTGCCAGTAGTATAACTCGGCGGGGGGTTGGAGGGAACACTGAAGCTTTCTTT | TRBJ1-1 | . | . | TRBV19
CASSIVQGAGELFF | TGTGCCAGTAGTATAGTACAGGGGGCCGGGGAGCTGTTTTTT | TRBJ2-2 | TRBD1 | . | TRBV19
CASSQEGAGNNEQFF | TGCGCCAGCAGCCAAGAAGGGGCAGGGAACAATGAGCAGTTCTTC | TRBJ2-1 | . | . | TRBV4-3
CAGSELGANQPQHF | TGTGCCGGCAGTGAGCTGGGGGCAAATCAGCCCCAGCATTTT | TRBJ1-5 | . | once | TRBV2
CATTSANEQFF | TGTGCCACGACTAGCGCCAATGAGCAGTTCTTC | TRBJ2-1 | TRBD2 | . | TRBV6-5
CASSALRAPDKNEQFF | TGTGCCAGCAGTGCCCTCCGCGCTCCCGATAAGAATGAGCAGTTCTTC | TRBJ2-1 | . | . | TRBV6-1
CASSQRPHSYEQYF | TGTGCCAGCAGCCAAAGGCCCCACAGTTACGAGCAGTACTTC | TRBJ2-7 | . | . | TRBV14
CASSTWDSITDTQYF | TGTGCCAGCAGCACATGGGACAGTATCACAGATACGCAGTATTTT | TRBJ2-3 | TRBD1 | . | TRBV6-5
CASSPSLQGFAEAFF | TGTGCCAGCTCACCGAGTCTGCAGGGTTTTGCTGAAGCTTTCTTT | TRBJ1-1 | . | . | TRBV18
CASSVGRGGAYEQYF | TGTGCCAGCAGCGTAGGACGGGGGGGAGCCTACGAGCAGTACTTC | TRBJ2-7 | TRBD2 | . | TRBV9
CASSVARIKDTQYF | TGTGCCAGCAGCGTAGCGCGAATTAAGGATACGCAGTATTTT | TRBJ2-3 | . | once | TRBV9
CASSKVGTGSVGEQYF | . | TRBJ2-7 | . | . | TRBV21-1
CASKERANNEQFF | TGTGCCAGCAAGGAGCGGGCTAACAATGAGCAGTTCTTC | TRBJ2-1 | . | few | TRBV2
CASHDRGSGNTIYF | TGTGCCAGCCACGACAGGGGGTCTGGAAACACCATATATTTT | TRBJ1-3 | TRBD1 | . | TRBV6-5
CASSTTGEVPQYF | TGTGCCAGCAGTACGACAGGGGAAGTTCCGCAGTATTTT | TRBJ2-3 | TRBD1 | . | TRBV2
CASSDPTMISYEQYF | TGTGCCAGCAGTGACCCGACAATGATCTCCTACGAGCAGTACTTC | TRBJ2-7 | . | . | TRBV6-1
CASSIAWTGGLYEQYF | TGTGCCAGCAGCATTGCATGGACAGGGGGCTTATACGAGCAGTACTTC | TRBJ2-7 | TRBD1 | . | TRBV9